The clone carrying this T cell receptor (beta chain) was picked up a small number of times. Its antigen is still unknown. This record belongs to a study of regulatory T cells in long-lasting Graves disease. Study-wide findings and caveats: The study found TRBV28, TRBJ1-2 and TRBJ2-5 favored in persistent disease.

CDR3 regions were amplified by Arm-PCR using iRepertoire HTBI primers to build TCR beta libraries. Original methodology: Samples revealed roughly 62 TRBV and roughly 15 TRBJ segments. One entry per CDR3 protein, called by TCRdb with MiXCR from the multiplex PCR reads. What appears here as the V and J calls and clone size reflects TCRdb's work, not the paper's. Altogether about 420,000 distinct CDR3 sequences are present, roughly 17% being singletons, with the ten largest covering 20% to 25%. Time point defined: newly diagnosed GD, antithyroid drugs for less than 3 months. PBMC-derived RNA was used for the TCR library. Per the germline V gene, CDR1 is SNHLY and CDR2 is FYNNEI. Trimming left V 7 bases short and J 6 bases short, with 10 bases between. The CDR3 has 11 residues. This same sample was also part of a study on T cells in Graves' hyperthyroidism and ophthalmopathy.

Here the sequenced sample was peripheral blood mononuclear cells (PBMCs), taken at new diagnosis, from a patient treated with antithyroid drugs. The clonotype was recovered from a woman in her late teens or twenties with Graves disease. V gene TRBV2 combines with J gene TRBJ2-7, with D possibly matching TRBD2 (6 bases). For the CDR3, the DNA is TGTGCCAGCAAATTGGAGGGCGAGCAGTACTTC. Amino acid sequence: CASKLEGEQYF.